This entry lists 11 T cell receptor beta chains sequenced from one sample in a study of CD8 T cells in ankylosing spondylitis. One entry per CDR3 protein results from TCRdb running MiXCR on the 5' RACE reads. This table has 150,000 to 200,000 distinct CDR3 sequences, around a sixth appearing once. Sequencing was carried out using blood, either unsorted or a sorted T cell fraction (not recorded which). Receptors originate from a male donor aged 5-30 years with ankylosing spondylitis or in good health (not recorded which).

The sample holds many counts of this clonotype. DNA for the CDR3: TGTGCCAGCAGTTACTCCGGACAGGGGGGTAACACCGGGGAGCTGTTTTTT. This sequence encodes CASSYSGQGGNTGELFF. The rearrangement joins TRBV6-5 to TRBJ2-2, with 10 bases that match TRBD1. This CDR3 spans 17 amino acids. CDR1 MNHEY and CDR2 SVGAGI come from the germline V gene. The ends lost 0 bases at V and 2 bases at J; junction bases unmatched: 3.

This clonotype was seen at least ten times. The rearrangement joins TRBV5-5 to TRBJ2-1, with TRBD1 identical over 9 bases. The CDR3 length is 14 residues. After removal of 3 bases from V and 5 bases from J, the junction contained 3 bases not matched to a gene. Germline V gives CDR1 SGHKS, CDR2 YYEKEE (reference sequence). This chain's CDR3 is CASSWGQGNNEQFF. The CDR3 DNA follows: TGTGCCAGCAGCTGGGGACAGGGTAACAATGAGCAGTTCTTC.

This clonotype was counted at least ten times. This chain links TRBV11-2 with TRBJ2-3; D unresolved. V lost 5 bases to trimming and J lost 5 bases, with 8 bases between them. Germline CDR1 is SGHAT and CDR2 is FQNNGV. The CDR3 consists of 12 residues. The DNA of the CDR3 is TGTGCCAGCAGCCCATCTAGAGATACGCAGTATTTT. It specifies CASSPSRDTQYF.

V is TRBV6-5 and J is TRBJ2-6, with a weak D call TRBD1 (7 bases). CDR3 length: 15 amino acids. Germline-derived CDR1 and CDR2 are MNHEY and SVGAGI. The V and J ends lost 8 bases and 2 bases respectively, with 13 bases between them. The CDR3 reads CASGGGTAGANVLTF. The CDR3 region has the DNA TGTGCCAGCGGAGGCGGGACAGCTGGGGCCAACGTCCTGACTTTC.

At least ten counts were recorded for this clonotype. CDR3 protein: CSVGQGDGELFF. CDR3 nucleotide sequence: TGCAGCGTTGGACAGGGGGACGGGGAGCTGTTTTTT. J is TRBJ2-2 and V is TRBV29-1, with TRBD1 identical over 9 bases. J was trimmed by 7 bases and V by 4 bases; bases with no gene match: 1. Germline-derived CDR1 and CDR2 are SQVTM and ANQGSEA. This CDR3 has 12 residues.

This clonotype appeared many times. The chain couples TRBV10-2 to TRBJ2-1, with 13 nucleotides matching TRBD2. Germline V CDR1 and CDR2: WSHSY, SAAADI. V lost 3 bases to trimming and J lost 8 bases; unmatched junction nucleotides: 4. The CDR3 runs to 15 residues. The CDR3 DNA sequence: TGCGCCAGCAGTGACTGGACTAGCGGGAGTTATGAGCAGTTCTTC. Residues: CASSDWTSGSYEQFF.

At least ten counts were recorded for this clonotype. The CDR3 sequence: CASSRDRGRSGEQFF. The CDR3 DNA follows: TGTGCCAGTAGTAGGGACAGGGGGCGGTCTGGTGAGCAGTTCTTC. The genes are TRBV19 and TRBJ2-1; 12 bases line up with TRBD1. Germline V gene lookup returns CDR1 LNHDA and CDR2 SQIVND (reference sequence). The CDR3 contains 15 residues. Unmatched junction bases numbered 7, after V lost 4 bases and J lost 9 bases.

Details on this clonotype: Possible read error: a much larger clone is one base away. V gene TRBV14 combines with J gene TRBJ2-7; D perhaps matches TRBD1 (5 bases). This CDR3 has 14 residues. The germline V gene encodes CDR1 SGHDN and CDR2 FVKESK. V shed 1 base and J shed 6 bases, with 13 bases lying between them. The CDR3 reads CASSQALFRVEQYF. CDR3 nucleotide sequence: TGTGCCAGCAGCCAAGCTCTTTTCAGGGTCGAGCAGTACTTC.

CDR3 in DNA: TGTGCCAGCAGCGTACGCTCACAGGGGACCGGGGAGCTGTTTTTT. Translating it yields CASSVRSQGTGELFF. The rearrangement links TRBV7-2 to TRBJ2-2; the match to TRBD1 covers 7 bases. Germline V gives CDR1 SGHTA, CDR2 FQGNSA. CDR3 length equals 15 residues. Trimming at V came to 5 bases and at J to 5 bases, leaving 8 bases not matched to a gene. Full variable domain (rest looked up from reference TRBV7-2 and TRBJ2-2): GAGVSQSPSNKVTEKGKDVELRCDPISGHTALYWYRQSLGQGLEFLIYFQGNSAPDKSGLPSDRFSAERTGGSVSTLTIQRTQQEDSAVYLCASSVRSQGTGELFFGEGSRLTVL.

In this sample, this clonotype turned up many times. The rearrangement uses TRBV25-1 and TRBJ2-5; no clear D gene. V lost 2 bases to trimming and J lost 5 bases, with 12 bases between them. CDR1 is MGHDK, CDR2 SYGVNS, per germline. CDR3 length: 14 residues. CDR3 amino acids: CASSEGRTYETQYF. The CDR3 bases are TGTGCCAGCAGTGAAGGCCGGACGTATGAGACCCAGTACTTC.

This clonotype showed up many times. The chain carries TRBV20-1 and TRBJ2-5, with 9 bases lining up with TRBD1. Germline V gene lookup returns CDR1 DFQATT and CDR2 SNEGSKA (reference sequence). The V segment lost 6 bases and the J segment 5 bases; nucleotides outside the gene matches: 13. The CDR3 consists of 15 residues. The CDR3 here is CSATAPGQGVETQYF. The CDR3 DNA reads as TGCAGTGCCACCGCGCCGGGACAGGGAGTTGAGACCCAGTACTTC.